This T cell receptor (beta chain) originates from a study of identical twins. CDR3 size: 17 residues. Germline CDR1 SGHNT, CDR2 YYREEE (reference sequence). Losses at the gene ends were 2 bases for V and 4 bases for J; bases not matched to a gene: 11. This clonotype was seen more than once but under ten times. TCRdb re-called the 5' RACE reads through MiXCR, storing one row per CDR3 protein. This table holds approximately 1.8 million distinct CDR3 sequences, more than 30% found once. The specimen was cord blood. This rearrangement joins TRBV5-4 to TRBJ2-3; TRBD2 matches at 9 bases. This TCR derives from a newborn girl in good health. The CDR3 here is CASSFSLASGAPDTQYF. CDR3 bases: TGTGCCAGCAGCTTTTCCTTGGCTAGCGGGGCTCCAGATACGCAGTATTTT.